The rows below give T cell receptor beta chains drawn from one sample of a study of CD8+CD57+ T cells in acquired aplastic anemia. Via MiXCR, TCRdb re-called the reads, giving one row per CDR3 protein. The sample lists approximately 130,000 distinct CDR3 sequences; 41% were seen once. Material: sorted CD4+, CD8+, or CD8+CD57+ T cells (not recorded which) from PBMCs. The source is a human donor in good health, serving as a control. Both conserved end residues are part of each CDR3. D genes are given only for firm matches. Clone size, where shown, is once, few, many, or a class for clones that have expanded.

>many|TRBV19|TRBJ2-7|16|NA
TGTGCCAGTAGTGCCACCCGGGACCCCGGGAACTACGAGCAGTACTTC
CASSATRDPGNYEQYF
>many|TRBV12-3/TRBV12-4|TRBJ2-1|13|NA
TGTGCCAGCGCTAACAGCGCCCACAATGAGCAGTTCTTC
CASANSAHNEQFF
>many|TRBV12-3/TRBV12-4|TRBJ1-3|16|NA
TGTGCCAGCAGTCCTACGACGTCGGGCCCTGGAAACACCATATATTTT
CASSPTTSGPGNTIYF
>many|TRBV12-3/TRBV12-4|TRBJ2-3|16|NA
TGTGCCAGCAGTGCACAGGGAGGGTTGGGCACAGATACGCAGTATTTT
CASSAQGGLGTDTQYF
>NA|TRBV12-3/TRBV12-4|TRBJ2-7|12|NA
TGTGCCAGCAGTTTGAACAACTACGACCAGTGCTTC
CASSLNNYDQCF
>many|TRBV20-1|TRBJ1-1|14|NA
TGCAGTGCTAGAGTAGGGGTAGGGGGCACTGAAGCTTTCTTT
CSARVGVGGTEAFF
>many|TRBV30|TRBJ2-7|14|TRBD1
TGTGCCTGGAGTGTTGGGACAGGGCTCCACGAGCAGTACTTC
CAWSVGTGLHEQYF
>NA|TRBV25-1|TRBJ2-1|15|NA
TGTGCCAGCAGTGGGGGGGGCCTACTCCACAATGAGCAGTTCTTC
CASSGGGLLHNEQFF
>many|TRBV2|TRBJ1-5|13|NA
TGTGCCAGCATGCTGGATAGCAATCAGCCCCAGCATTTT
CASMLDSNQPQHF
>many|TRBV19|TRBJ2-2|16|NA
TGTGCCAGTAGGGTCGGGTGGGGGGAGAACACCGGGGAGCTGTTTTTT
CASRVGWGENTGELFF
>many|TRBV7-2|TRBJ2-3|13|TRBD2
TGTGCCAGCAGCTTTACTAGCGGCGATACGCAGTATTTT
CASSFTSGDTQYF
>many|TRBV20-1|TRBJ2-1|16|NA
TGCAGTGCTAGTAAGTACTCAGTCTCGAGCGTGAATGAGCAGTTCTTC
CSASKYSVSSVNEQFF
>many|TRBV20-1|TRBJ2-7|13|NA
TGCAGTGCCCCGGGAACACGGACCTACGAGCAGTACTTC
CSAPGTRTYEQYF
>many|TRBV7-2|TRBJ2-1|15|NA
TGTGCCAGCACCGGCTCGGCCCCGGGGGTCAGTGAGCAGTTCTTC
CASTGSAPGVSEQFF
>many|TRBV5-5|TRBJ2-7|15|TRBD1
TGTGCCAGCAGCTTGGGGGGACAGGGGGCGCGGGAGCAGTACTTC
CASSLGGQGAREQYF
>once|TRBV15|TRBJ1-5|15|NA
TGTGCCACCAGCAGAGAGGTAGCTTGGAATCAGCCCCAGCATTTT
CATSREVAWNQPQHF
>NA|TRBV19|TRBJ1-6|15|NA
TGTGCCAGTAGTATAGGACAGGATCGGTTTTCACCCCTCCACTTT
CASSIGQDRFSPLHF
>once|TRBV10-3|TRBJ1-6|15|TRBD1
TGTGCCATCAGACAACTGGGGGACAGTAATTCACCCCTCCACTTT
CAIRQLGDSNSPLHF
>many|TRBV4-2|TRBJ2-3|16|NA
TGTGCCAGCAGCAACCGACTAGGAGGGGGCACAGATACGCAGTATTTT
CASSNRLGGGTDTQYF
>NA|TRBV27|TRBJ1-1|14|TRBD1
TGTGCCAGCAGTCCGGACAGGTTCAACACTGAAGCTTTCTTT
CASSPDRFNTEAFF
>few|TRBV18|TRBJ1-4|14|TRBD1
TGTGCCAGCTCAGCGACAGGGGATGTAGAAAAACTGTTTTTT
CASSATGDVEKLFF
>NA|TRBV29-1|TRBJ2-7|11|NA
TGCAGCGTTTCCGATACCTACGAGCAGTACTTC
CSVSDTYEQYF
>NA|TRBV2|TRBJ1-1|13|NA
TGTGCCAGCAGTGCCGGCATGAACACTGAAGCTTTCTTT
CASSAGMNTEAFF
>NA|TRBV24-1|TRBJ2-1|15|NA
TGTGCCACCAGCTCAGGTCAGGGGCTAGGCAATGAGCAGTTCTTC
CATSSGQGLGNEQFF
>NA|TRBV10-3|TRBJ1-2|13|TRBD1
TGTGCCATCAGTGAACAGGGGGCCTCTGGCTACACCTTC
CAISEQGASGYTF
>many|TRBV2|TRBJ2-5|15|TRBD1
TGTGCCAGCGTTACCGGGACAGGGTCACAAGAGACCCAGTACTTC
CASVTGTGSQETQYF
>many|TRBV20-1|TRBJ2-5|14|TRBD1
TGCAGTGCGGGACAGGGCGGTAGGGGAGAGACCCAGTACTTC
CSAGQGGRGETQYF
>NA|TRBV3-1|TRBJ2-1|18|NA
TGTGCCTGCAGCCAAGTGCGGTTAGCGGACAATTCCTACAATGAGCAGTTCTTC
CACSQVRLADNSYNEQFF
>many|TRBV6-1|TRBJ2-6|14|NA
TGTGCCAGCAGTGCGGTCTCTGGGGCCAACGTCCTGACTTTC
CASSAVSGANVLTF
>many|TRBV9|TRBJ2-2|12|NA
TGTGCCAGCAGCGTATGGGACGGGGAGCTGTTTTTT
CASSVWDGELFF
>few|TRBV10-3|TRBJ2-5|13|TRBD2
TGTGCCAGCAGCCGGGGGGGCCAAGAGACCCAGTACTTC
CASSRGGQETQYF
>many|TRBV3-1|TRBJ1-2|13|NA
TGTGCCAGCAGCCCACGGTTTGACTATGGCTACACCTTC
CASSPRFDYGYTF
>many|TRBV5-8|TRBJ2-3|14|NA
TGTGCCAGCAGCCCGGTCGGGACCGCAGATACGCAGTATTTT
CASSPVGTADTQYF
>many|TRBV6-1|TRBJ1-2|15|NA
TGTGCCAGCACCCAAACCTTGGGGGGCGGATCTGGCTACACCTTC
CASTQTLGGGSGYTF
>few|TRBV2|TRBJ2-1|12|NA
TGTGCCAGCAGTGAAAGGTCCCCTCCTCAGTTCTTC
CASSERSPPQFF
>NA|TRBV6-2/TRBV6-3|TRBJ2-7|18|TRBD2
TGTGCCAGCAGTTACGGGGGACTAGCGGGAGGGAGTACCTACGAGCAGTACTTC
CASSYGGLAGGSTYEQYF
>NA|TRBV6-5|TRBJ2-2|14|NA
TGTGCCAGCAGTTCCGGACAGTTCACCGGGGAGCTGTTTTTT
CASSSGQFTGELFF
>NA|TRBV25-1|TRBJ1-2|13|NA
TGTGCCAGCAGTGGGCAGGCAGGGTATGGCTACACCTTC
CASSGQAGYGYTF
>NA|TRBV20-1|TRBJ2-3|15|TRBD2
TGCAGTGCTAGCCGGTTAGCGGGGGGCGGGGATACGCAGTATTTT
CSASRLAGGGDTQYF
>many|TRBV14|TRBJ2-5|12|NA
TGTGCCAGCAGCCAAGATAGGTCTACCCAGTACTTC
CASSQDRSTQYF
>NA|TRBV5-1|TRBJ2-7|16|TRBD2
TGCGCCAGCAGCGCCACGGGACTAACAAACTCCTACGAGCAGTACTTC
CASSATGLTNSYEQYF
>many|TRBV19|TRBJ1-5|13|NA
TGTGCCAGTAGTAGGGGCCCCAATCAGCCCCAGCATTTT
CASSRGPNQPQHF
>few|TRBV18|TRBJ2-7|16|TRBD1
TGTGCCAGCTCACCACGGGACAGGGCTACATCTTACGAGCAGTACTTC
CASSPRDRATSYEQYF
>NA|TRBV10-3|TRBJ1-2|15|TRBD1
TGTGCCATCAGTGGGGCAGGGGGCGGTTCCTATGGCTACACCTTC
CAISGAGGGSYGYTF
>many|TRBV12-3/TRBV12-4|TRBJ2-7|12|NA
TGTGCCAGCAGCTACCGTCCCTACGAGCAGTACTTC
CASSYRPYEQYF
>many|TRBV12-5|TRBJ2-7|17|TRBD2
TGTGCTAGTGGTTTGATATCGGGACTAGCGGACCCTTTTGAGCAGTACTTC
CASGLISGLADPFEQYF
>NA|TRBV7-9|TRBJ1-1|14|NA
TGTGCCAGCAGCTTAGTGCCGGACACCACTGAAGCTTTCTTT
CASSLVPDTTEAFF
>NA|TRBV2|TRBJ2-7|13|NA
TGTGCCAGCAGAGGATCGGGGCTCTTAGAGCAGTACTTC
CASRGSGLLEQYF
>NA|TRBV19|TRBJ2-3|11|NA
TGTGCCAGCGCAGCCACAGATACGCAGTATTTT
CASAATDTQYF
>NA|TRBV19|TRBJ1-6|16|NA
TGTGCCAGTAGTGTAGAACCGGGACACTATAATTCACCCCTCCACTTT
CASSVEPGHYNSPLHF
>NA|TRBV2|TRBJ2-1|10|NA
TGTGCCAGCAGTGGTCGTGGGCAGTTCTTC
CASSGRGQFF
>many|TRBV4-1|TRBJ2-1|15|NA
TGCGCCAGCAGACATACCGACCGACAGCGGAATGAGCAGTTCTTC
CASRHTDRQRNEQFF